This T cell receptor beta chain is from a study of T cells in Graves' hyperthyroidism and ophthalmopathy. Overall study: Blood from the periphery was taken at initial diagnosis, before any treatment. Broader study findings: Ophthalmopathy was separated from stable hyperthyroidism by a 13 V-J model.

Active moderate-to-severe ophthalmopathy, Clinical Activity Score at least 3, NOSPECS at least 4, under 3 months' duration. The diagnostic basis comprised clinical symptoms, serum thyroxine and TRAb, thyroid ultrasound and orbital computed tomography. The CDR3 regions of TCR beta were amplified from RNA transcripts. First-round RT-PCR with HTBI primers amplified the TCR CDR3 region. Via MiXCR, TCRdb re-called the multiplex PCR reads, giving one row per CDR3 protein. The sample includes over 250,000 distinct CDR3 sequences, approximately 17% of them seen just once. Deletions cut 1 base from V and 9 bases from J, with 13 bases between. CDR1 is LGHNA and CDR2 is YSLEER in the germline V gene. The CDR3 consists of 15 residues. Concerning this clonotype: Its antigen is not known.

The sample consisted of blood. The genes are TRBV4-3 and TRBJ1-6, with D uncertain. The source is a woman between 55 and 75 years old with Graves' ophthalmopathy. The DNA of the CDR3 is TGCGCCAGCAGCCAAGCCACTGCTCATACTTCACCCCTCCACTTT. Translating gives CASSQATAHTSPLHF.